The 22 T cell receptor beta chains given below trace back to one sample, sequenced in a study of T cells in localized non-small cell lung cancer. The data were produced by immunoSEQ multiplex PCR, yet TCRdb's version contains in-frame clones alone and is incomplete. The sample carries fewer than 45,000 clones, 70% to 90% recorded once. Sample: peripheral blood, taken before any cancer treatment. All receptors come from a man between 40 and 75 years old with stage I lung adenocarcinoma.

This clone has just a few counts. The chain joins TRBV5-5 to TRBJ1-1; D remains unclear. The germline gives CDR1 SGHKS, CDR2 YYEKEE (reference sequence). The V end was cut by 0 bases, the J end by 0 bases, with 3 bases between. This CDR3 has 13 amino acids. In nucleotides, the CDR3 is TGTGCCAGCAGCTTGGGGGTGAACACTGAAGCTTTCTTT. Protein: CASSLGVNTEAFF. The full variable domain, rest sourced from reference TRBV5-5 and TRBJ1-1, is DAGVTQSPTHLIKTRGQQVTLRCSPISGHKSVSWYQQVLGQGPQFIFQYYEKEERGRGNFPDRFSARQFPNYSSELNVNALLLGDSALYLCASSLGVNTEAFFGQGTRLTVV.

Concerning this clone: The junction departs from the called germline gene at one end, perhaps through a read error. V usage is TRBV6-4 and J usage is TRBJ2-3, with TRBD2 identical over 8 bases. The CDR3 spans 15 residues. Per the germline V gene, CDR1 is MRHNA and CDR2 is SNTAGT. The CDR3 region has the DNA TGTGCCAGCAGTTTCAGCGGGAGTAGCAAAGATACGCAGTATTTT. Its protein product is CASSFSGSSKDTQYF.

This clone appeared a few times. V is TRBV5-7 and J is TRBJ2-7; TRBD1 matches 7 bases. TRBV5-7 is flagged as an ORF with uncertain function. CDR3 size: 14 residues. The V gene end was trimmed by 0 bases and the J gene end by 2 bases; junction bases not matched to a gene: 2. The chain's CDR3 is CASSLAGQTYEQYF. In DNA form, the CDR3 reads TGTGCCAGCAGCTTGGCGGGACAGACCTACGAGCAGTACTTC.

The V call is TRBV28, the J call TRBJ2-7; possibly TRBD1 or TRBD2 for D (5 bases each). Per germline, CDR1 MDHEN and CDR2 SYDVKM. V lost 3 bases and J lost 5, with 17 bases in between. The CDR3 extends over 15 amino acids. The CDR3: CASSFLGQGADEQYF. The CDR3 DNA sequence: TGTGCCAGCAGTTTTCTGGGGCAGGGAGCCGACGAGCAGTACTTC.

CDR3 in DNA: TGTGCCACCAGCAGCGAGGGTGGTAATCAGCCCCAGCATTTT. Translation: CATSSEGGNQPQHF. This rearrangement joins TRBV15 to TRBJ1-5; no reliable D call. The V gene's germline CDR1 is LNHNV and CDR2 YYDKDF (reference sequence). Trimming took 3 bases from V and 4 from J, leaving 10 bases between them. This CDR3 is 14 amino acids long.

The chain carries TRBV28 and TRBJ1-2, with 9 bases aligning to TRBD1. Germline CDR1 MDHEN, CDR2 SYDVKM. The V segment lost 3 bases and the J segment 7 bases; nucleotides outside the gene matches: 6. The CDR3 contains 14 residues. The CDR3, as DNA: TGTGCCAGCAGTTTCTCGGACAGGGGTGGTGGCTACACCTTC. The encoded protein is CASSFSDRGGGYTF.

This sequence joins TRBV28 and TRBJ2-2; no clear D. CDR1 is MDHEN and CDR2 is SYDVKM in the germline V gene. Trimming removed 5 bases from V and 4 bases from J, with 14 bases in between. The CDR3 length is 15 residues. CDR3 protein: CASSLAARVTGELFF. CDR3 DNA sequence: TGTGCCAGCAGTCTCGCGGCTCGAGTCACCGGGGAGCTGTTTTTT.

The rearrangement joins TRBV6-1 to TRBJ2-7; 11 bases are a match to TRBD1. The CDR3 runs 14 residues. In germline, CDR1 is MNHNS, CDR2 SASEGT. Trimming took 3 bases from V and 7 from J; bases not matched to a gene: 5. The CDR3 is CASSETGTGGEQYF. Written as DNA, the CDR3 is TGTGCCAGCAGTGAGACCGGGACAGGGGGTGAGCAGTACTTC.

The J gene is TRBJ2-1, the V gene TRBV29-1; D gene uncertain. Germline loops: CDR1 SQVTM, CDR2 ANQGSEA. V lost 7 bases, J lost 9 bases, and 19 bases lay in between. This CDR3 has 13 residues. CDR3: CSAREPRYGEQFF. The CDR3 DNA reads as TGCAGCGCCAGAGAACCCCGTTACGGTGAGCAGTTCTTC.

Of note for this clone: The identical CDR3 is also encoded by other nucleotide sequences in the sample. CDR3 coding DNA: TGTGCCAGCAGCCCTGACTCCTACGAGCAGTACTTC. Translation gives CASSPDSYEQYF. V and J are TRBV9 and TRBJ2-7; D gene unclear. The germline gives CDR1 SGDLS, CDR2 YYNGEE. The CDR3 contains 12 residues. The V end lost 4 bases, the J end lost 0 bases, and 5 bases lay between the germline ends.

The V and J genes are TRBV5-4 and TRBJ1-2, with D possibly being TRBD1 (5 bases). The germline V and J ends were trimmed by 3 bases and 7 bases, with 16 bases remaining between them. The CDR3 has 14 residues. CDR1 SGHNT and CDR2 YYREEE come from the germline V gene (reference sequence). As DNA, the CDR3 is TGTGCCAGCAGCTCCGGGGCAAGAGATGGTGGCTACACCTTC. Protein: CASSSGARDGGYTF.

V is TRBV10-3 and J is TRBJ2-1, with 11 bases identical to TRBD1. The V gene's germline CDR1 is ENHRY and CDR2 SYGVKD. J gave up 7 bases and V 7 bases, and 3 bases lay outside the gene matches. The CDR3 has 13 amino acids. The CDR3 DNA sequence: TGTGCCATCACCAGGGACAGGGGGAATGAGCAGTTCTTC. This gives the protein CAITRDRGNEQFF.

This sequence joins TRBV25-1 and TRBJ2-1; D unresolved. Germline-derived CDR1 and CDR2 are MGHDK and SYGVNS. Trimming took 2 bases from V and 6 from J, leaving 8 bases between them. The CDR3 consists of 13 residues. This chain's CDR3 is CASSEKGSNEQFF. In DNA, the CDR3 is TGTGCCAGCAGTGAAAAGGGAAGCAATGAGCAGTTCTTC.

This chain joins TRBV27 and TRBJ2-1; D uncertain. With 2 bases removed from V and 8 bases from J, the gap between germline ends came to 16 bases. This CDR3 comprises 15 residues. In germline, CDR1 is MNHEY, CDR2 SMNVEV (reference sequence). CDR3 loop: CASSLMGSLIDEQFF. The DNA of the CDR3 is TGTGCCAGCAGTTTAATGGGTTCTCTCATCGATGAGCAGTTCTTC.

In its sample, this clone was seen a few times. The gene calls are TRBV28 and TRBJ2-7, with D hard to call. The V gene lost 2 bases and the J gene lost 3 bases, with 14 bases spanning the gap. In germline, CDR1 is MDHEN, CDR2 SYDVKM. The CDR3 is 15 amino acids. CDR3 in amino acids: CASSLGSNEVYEQYF. The CDR3 DNA is TGTGCCAGCAGTTTAGGTTCGAACGAGGTCTACGAGCAGTACTTC.

V and J are TRBV7-9 and TRBJ1-1; 9 nucleotides agree with TRBD1. Germline CDR1 is SEHNR and CDR2 is FQNEAQ (reference sequence). The CDR3 contains 15 residues. After removal of 5 bases from V and 3 bases from J, the junction contained 7 bases not matched to a gene. CDR3 DNA: TGTGCCAGCAGCACAGGGGGCGGTGGGTACACTGAAGCTTTCTTT. Its protein is CASSTGGGGYTEAFF.

The table lists this clone with a count of one. The CDR3 loop is CASSQEAGLGVYTDTQYF. The DNA of the CDR3 is TGCGCCAGCAGCCAAGAAGCGGGACTTGGCGTTTACACAGATACGCAGTATTTT. V and J are TRBV4-3 and TRBJ2-3; 7 bases agree with TRBD2. The V segment lost 0 bases and the J segment 2 bases; nucleotides outside the gene matches: 11. The germline V gene has CDR1 LGHNA and CDR2 YSLEER. The CDR3 consists of 18 residues.

This chain joins TRBV6-1 and TRBJ1-5; 7 nucleotides match TRBD1. CDR1 is MNHNS, CDR2 SASEGT, per germline. The junction had 4 bases not matched to a gene; V was cut back by 8 bases and J by 3 bases. This CDR3 has 13 amino acids. CDR3 DNA: TGTGCCAGCGAGGGACAGATCAATCAGCCCCAGCATTTT. Translated, it gives CASEGQINQPQHF.

The rearrangement joins TRBV5-5 to TRBJ2-3; D is undetermined. Trimming cost V 1 base and J 4 bases, with 13 bases left between them. Germline assignment: CDR1 SGHKS and CDR2 YYEKEE (reference sequence). This CDR3 spans 15 amino acids. CDR3 residues: CASSLSPRQADTQYF. In DNA form, the CDR3 reads TGTGCCAGCAGCTTGAGCCCCAGGCAGGCAGATACGCAGTATTTT.

This chain joins TRBV7-8 and TRBJ1-1; D perhaps matches TRBD1 (5 bases). Trimming took 0 bases from V and 4 from J, leaving 12 bases between them. The CDR3 runs 15 residues. Germline V gene sequence: CDR1 SGHVS, CDR2 FQNEAQ. Here the CDR3 DNA reads TGTGCCAGCAGCTTAGCTGGGGGATACGGCACTGAAGCTTTCTTT. Its protein is CASSLAGGYGTEAFF. The full variable domain, rest sourced from reference TRBV7-8 and TRBJ1-1, is GAGVSQSPRYKVAKRGQDVALRCDPISGHVSLFWYQQALGQGPEFLTYFQNEAQLDKSGLPSDRFFAERPEGSVSTLKIQRTQQEDSAVYLCASSLAGGYGTEAFFGQGTRLTVV.

The chain joins TRBV7-9 to TRBJ2-7, with 12 positions matching TRBD2. The CDR3 is 15 amino acids. V lost 5 bases and J lost 6; bases outside the gene matches: 8. Per the germline V gene, CDR1 is SEHNR and CDR2 is FQNEAQ (reference sequence). The CDR3 region has the DNA TGTGCCAGCAGCCCGGCTAGCGGGAGGGCCGGCGAGCAGTACTTC. The encoded protein is CASSPASGRAGEQYF.

The V gene is TRBV7-9, the J gene TRBJ2-7; maybe TRBD1 (6 bases). V gave up 0 bases and J gave up 6 bases, with 12 bases separating them. Germline V lookup: CDR1 SEHNR, CDR2 FQNEAQ (reference sequence). CDR3 length: 14 amino acids. The CDR3 nucleotides are TGTGCCAGCAGCTTAGCCGCAGGGGATGGCGAGCAGTACTTC. As protein: CASSLAAGDGEQYF. The whole variable domain, filled in from reference TRBV7-9 and TRBJ2-7, reads DTGVSQNPRHKITKRGQNVTFRCDPISEHNRLYWYRQTLGQGPEFLTYFQNEAQLEKSRLLSDRFSAERPKGSFSTLEIQRTEQGDSAMYLCASSLAAGDGEQYFGPGTRLTVT.